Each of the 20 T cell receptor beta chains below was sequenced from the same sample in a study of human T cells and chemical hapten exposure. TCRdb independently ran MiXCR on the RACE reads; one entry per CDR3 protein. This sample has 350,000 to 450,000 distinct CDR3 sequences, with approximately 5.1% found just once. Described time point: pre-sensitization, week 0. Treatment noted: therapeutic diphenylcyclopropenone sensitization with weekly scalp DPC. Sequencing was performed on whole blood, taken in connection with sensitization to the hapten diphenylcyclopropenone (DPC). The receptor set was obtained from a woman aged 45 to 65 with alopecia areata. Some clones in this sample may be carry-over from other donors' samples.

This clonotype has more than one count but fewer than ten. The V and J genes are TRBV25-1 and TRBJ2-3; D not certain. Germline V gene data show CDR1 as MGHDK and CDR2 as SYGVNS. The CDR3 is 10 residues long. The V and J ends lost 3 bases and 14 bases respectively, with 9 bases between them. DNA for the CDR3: TGTGCCAGCAGTGATGAAGCTATGTATTTT. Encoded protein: CASSDEAMYF.

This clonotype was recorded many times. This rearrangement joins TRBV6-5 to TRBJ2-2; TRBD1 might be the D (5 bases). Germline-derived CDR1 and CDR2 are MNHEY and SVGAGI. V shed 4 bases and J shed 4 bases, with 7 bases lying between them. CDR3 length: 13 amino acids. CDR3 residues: CASSWTPTGELFF. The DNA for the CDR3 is TGTGCCAGCAGTTGGACACCCACCGGGGAGCTGTTTTTT.

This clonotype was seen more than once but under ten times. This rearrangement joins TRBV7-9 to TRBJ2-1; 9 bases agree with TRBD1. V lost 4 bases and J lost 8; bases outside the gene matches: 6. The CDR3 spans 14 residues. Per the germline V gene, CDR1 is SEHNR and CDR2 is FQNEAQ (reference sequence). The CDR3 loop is CASSSRDRAHEQFF. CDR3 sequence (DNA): TGTGCCAGCAGCTCCCGGGACAGGGCCCATGAGCAGTTCTTC. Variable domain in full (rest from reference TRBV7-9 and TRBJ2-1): DTGVSQNPRHKITKRGQNVTFRCDPISEHNRLYWYRQTLGQGPEFLTYFQNEAQLEKSRLLSDRFSAERPKGSFSTLEIQRTEQGDSAMYLCASSSRDRAHEQFFGPGTRLTVL.

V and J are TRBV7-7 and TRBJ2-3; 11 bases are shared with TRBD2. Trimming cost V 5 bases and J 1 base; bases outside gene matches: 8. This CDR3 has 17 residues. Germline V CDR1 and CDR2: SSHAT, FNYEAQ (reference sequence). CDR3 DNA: TGTGCCAGCAGCCCGACTAGCGGGATCCTCCGCACAGATACGCAGTATTTT. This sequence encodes CASSPTSGILRTDTQYF.

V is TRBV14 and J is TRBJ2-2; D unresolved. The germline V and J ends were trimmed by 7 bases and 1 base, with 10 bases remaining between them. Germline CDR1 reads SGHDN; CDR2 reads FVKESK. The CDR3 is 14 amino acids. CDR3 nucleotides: TGTGCCAGCAAGGGCGGAAAGAACACCGGGGAGCTGTTTTTT. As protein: CASKGGKNTGELFF.

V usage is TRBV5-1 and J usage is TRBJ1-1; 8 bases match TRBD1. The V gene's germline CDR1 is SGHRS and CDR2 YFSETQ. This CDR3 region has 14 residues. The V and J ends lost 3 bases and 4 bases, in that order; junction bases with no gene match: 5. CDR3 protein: CASSSRTGSTEAFF. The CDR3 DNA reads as TGCGCCAGCAGCTCAAGGACAGGGAGCACTGAAGCTTTCTTT. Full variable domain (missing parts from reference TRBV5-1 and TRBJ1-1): KAGVTQTPRYLIKTRGQQVTLSCSPISGHRSVSWYQQTPGQGLQFLFEYFSETQRNKGNFPGRFSGRQFSNSRSEMNVSTLELGDSALYLCASSSRTGSTEAFFGQGTRLTVV.

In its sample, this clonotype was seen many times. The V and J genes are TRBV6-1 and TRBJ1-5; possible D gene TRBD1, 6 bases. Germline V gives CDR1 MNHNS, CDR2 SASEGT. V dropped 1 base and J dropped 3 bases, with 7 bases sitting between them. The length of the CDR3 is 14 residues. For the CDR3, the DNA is TGTGCCAGCAGTGAAGGGGGGGCCAATCAGCCCCAGCATTTT. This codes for CASSEGGANQPQHF.

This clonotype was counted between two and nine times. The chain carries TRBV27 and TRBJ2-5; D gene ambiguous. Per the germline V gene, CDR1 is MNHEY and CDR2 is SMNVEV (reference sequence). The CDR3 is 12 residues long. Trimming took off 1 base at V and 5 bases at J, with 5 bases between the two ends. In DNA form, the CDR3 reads TGTGCCAGCAGTTTATACGGCGAGACCCAGTACTTC. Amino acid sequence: CASSLYGETQYF.

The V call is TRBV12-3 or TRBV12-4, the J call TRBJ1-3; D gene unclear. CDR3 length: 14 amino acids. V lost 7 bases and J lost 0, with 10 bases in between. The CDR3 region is CASTIPYSGNTIYF. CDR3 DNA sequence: TGTGCCAGCACCATTCCCTACTCTGGAAACACCATATATTTT.

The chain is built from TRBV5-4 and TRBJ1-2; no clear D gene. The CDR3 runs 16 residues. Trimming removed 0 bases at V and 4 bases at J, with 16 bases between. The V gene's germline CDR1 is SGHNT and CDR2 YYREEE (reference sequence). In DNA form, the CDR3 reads TGTGCCAGCAGCTTGGCCGCTACGTCAGGAAGCTATGGCTACACCTTC. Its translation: CASSLAATSGSYGYTF.

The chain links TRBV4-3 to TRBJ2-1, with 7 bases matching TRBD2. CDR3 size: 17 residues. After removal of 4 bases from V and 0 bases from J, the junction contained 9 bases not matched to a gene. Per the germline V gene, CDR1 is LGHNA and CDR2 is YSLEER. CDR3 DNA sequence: TGCGCCAGCAGCCCCCTCCCTCCTAGCGGCTCCTACAATGAGCAGTTCTTC. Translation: CASSPLPPSGSYNEQFF.

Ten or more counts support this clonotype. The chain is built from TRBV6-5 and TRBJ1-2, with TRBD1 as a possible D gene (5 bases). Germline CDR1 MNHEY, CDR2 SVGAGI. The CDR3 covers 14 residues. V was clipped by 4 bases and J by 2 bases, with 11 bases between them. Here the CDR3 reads CASSLLPGNYGYTF. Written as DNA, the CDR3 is TGTGCCAGCAGTTTGCTCCCAGGGAACTATGGCTACACCTTC.

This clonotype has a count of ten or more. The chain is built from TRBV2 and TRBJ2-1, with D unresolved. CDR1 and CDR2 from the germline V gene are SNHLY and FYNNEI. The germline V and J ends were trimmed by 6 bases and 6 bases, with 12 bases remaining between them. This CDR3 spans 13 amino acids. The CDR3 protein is CASRRRSANEQFF. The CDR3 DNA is TGTGCCAGCAGGCGACGATCTGCCAATGAGCAGTTCTTC.

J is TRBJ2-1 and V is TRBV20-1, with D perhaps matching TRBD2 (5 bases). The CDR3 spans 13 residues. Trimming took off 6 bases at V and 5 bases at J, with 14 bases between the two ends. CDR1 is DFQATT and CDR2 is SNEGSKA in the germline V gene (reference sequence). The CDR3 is CSASSGADNEQFF. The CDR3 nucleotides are TGCAGTGCGTCGAGCGGCGCGGACAATGAGCAGTTCTTC.

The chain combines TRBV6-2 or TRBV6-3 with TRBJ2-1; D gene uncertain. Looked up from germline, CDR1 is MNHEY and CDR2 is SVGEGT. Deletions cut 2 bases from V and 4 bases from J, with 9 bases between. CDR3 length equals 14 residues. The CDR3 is CASSYRFGYNEQFF. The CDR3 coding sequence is TGTGCCAGCAGTTACCGCTTCGGGTACAATGAGCAGTTCTTC.

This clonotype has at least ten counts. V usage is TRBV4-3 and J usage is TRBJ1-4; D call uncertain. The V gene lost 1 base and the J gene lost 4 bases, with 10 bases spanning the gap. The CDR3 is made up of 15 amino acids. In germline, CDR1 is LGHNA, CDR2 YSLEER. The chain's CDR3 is CASSQGRNLNEKLFF. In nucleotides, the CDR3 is TGCGCCAGCAGCCAAGGCAGGAACCTTAATGAAAAACTGTTTTTT.

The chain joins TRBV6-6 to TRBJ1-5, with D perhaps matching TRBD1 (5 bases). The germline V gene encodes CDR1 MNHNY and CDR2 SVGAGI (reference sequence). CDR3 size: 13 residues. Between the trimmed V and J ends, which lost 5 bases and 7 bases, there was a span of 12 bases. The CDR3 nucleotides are TGTGCCAGCAGTATCACAGGTGAGCAGCCCCAGCATTTT. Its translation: CASSITGEQPQHF.

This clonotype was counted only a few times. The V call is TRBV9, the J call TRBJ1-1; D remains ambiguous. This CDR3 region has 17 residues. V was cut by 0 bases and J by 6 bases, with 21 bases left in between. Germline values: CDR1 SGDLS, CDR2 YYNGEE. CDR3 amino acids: CASSVERTPHPNAEAFF. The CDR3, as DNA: TGTGCCAGCAGCGTAGAGAGGACCCCCCATCCTAACGCTGAAGCTTTCTTT.

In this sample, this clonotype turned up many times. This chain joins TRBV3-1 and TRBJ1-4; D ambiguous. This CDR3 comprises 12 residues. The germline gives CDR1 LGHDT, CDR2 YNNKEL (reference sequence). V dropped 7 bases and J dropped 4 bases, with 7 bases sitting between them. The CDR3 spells CASNTGNEKLFF. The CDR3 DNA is TGTGCCAGCAATACGGGTAATGAAAAACTGTTTTTT.

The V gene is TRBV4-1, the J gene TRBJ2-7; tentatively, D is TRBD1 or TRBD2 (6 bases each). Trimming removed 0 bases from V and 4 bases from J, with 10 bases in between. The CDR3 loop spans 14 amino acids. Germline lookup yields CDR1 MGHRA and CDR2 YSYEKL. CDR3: CASSQERGGYEQYF. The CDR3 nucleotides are TGCGCCAGCAGCCAAGAACGAGGGGGGTACGAGCAGTACTTC.